The following is a T cell receptor beta chain sequence with its context. Its antigen is as yet unknown. TCRdb's copy holds only in-frame clones and misses some; the assay was immunoSEQ multiplex PCR. The data show roughly 2.1 million clones, with about 92% seen just once and more than 1.5% held by the top ten. These data belong to a study of shared clonotypes between healthy human individuals. Overall study: Three CD4 naive, three CD4 memory, two CD8 naive and one CD8 memory plate were used per donor.

Findings and caveats of the study: In a few donors, around 5% of naive CD4 clonotypes appeared in common.

The naive CD8 subset, CD45RO-negative cells positively selected for CCR7, excluded terminally differentiated effector memory CD45RA+ cells. Healthy HIV-negative adults with no recent acute infections or vaccinations were recruited as donors. The sequenced sample was naive CD8+ T cells from PBMCs. The source of this sequence is a man aged 18 to 29 in good health. Some clones in this sample may be carry-over from other donors' samples.

CDR3: CASSNGPLPYEQYF. For the CDR3, the DNA is TGTGCCAGCAGCAACGGGCCTCTCCCCTACGAGCAGTACTTC. The chain couples TRBV5-6 to TRBJ2-7; no clear D. V lost 4 bases to trimming and J lost 2 bases, with 13 bases between them. The CDR3 runs 14 residues. Germline-derived CDR1 and CDR2 are SGHDT and YYEEEE. The full variable domain, completed using reference TRBV5-6 and TRBJ2-7, is DAGVTQSPTHLIKTRGQQVTLRCSPKSGHDTVSWYQQALGQGPQFIFQYYEEEERQRGNFPDRFSGHQFPNYSSELNVNALLLGDSALYLCASSNGPLPYEQYFGPGTRLTVT.